The next 22 T cell receptor beta chains were all read from a single sample in a study of blood T cells in healthy people across ages. A second PCR of roughly 7 to 11 cycles used a sample-barcoded 5' primer and a J-beta primer mix. MiXCR was run by TCRdb on the 5' RACE reads, yielding one entry per CDR3 protein. The data contain about 1.5 million distinct CDR3 sequences, roughly 43% of them singletons. The sequencing sample was made of blood. Receptors originate from a woman under 30 in good health.

At least ten counts were recorded for this clonotype. The chain uses TRBV20-1 and TRBJ2-7; 7 positions agree with TRBD2. CDR1 and CDR2 (germline): DFQATT, SNEGSKA (reference sequence). Trimming at V came to 1 base and at J to 0 bases, leaving 0 bases not matched to a gene. CDR3 length: 13 residues. This chain's CDR3 is CSARGTSSYEQYF. DNA for the CDR3: TGCAGTGCTAGAGGGACTAGCTCCTACGAGCAGTACTTC.

There are a few counts of this clonotype. The rearrangement uses TRBV29-1 and TRBJ1-2, with 9 positions matching TRBD1. Unmatched junction bases numbered 20, after V lost 7 bases and J lost 5 bases. The CDR3 totals 17 residues. Per the germline V gene, CDR1 is SQVTM and CDR2 is ANQGSEA. CDR3 bases: TGCAGCGGAGGGTACAGGGGGCGCGGTGGTACGGCTTATGGCTACACCTTC. Its translation: CSGGYRGRGGTAYGYTF.

This clonotype was detected only once. V is TRBV7-9 and J is TRBJ2-3; D not certain. Looked up from germline, CDR1 is SEHNR and CDR2 is FQNEAQ (reference sequence). V shed 6 bases and J shed 4 bases, with 8 bases lying between them. The CDR3 consists of 12 residues. CDR3 coding DNA: TGTGCCAGCAGATCCATTTCAGATACGCAGTATTTT. Translation gives CASRSISDTQYF.

This clonotype was picked up one time. The chain recombines TRBV27 with TRBJ2-5, with D perhaps being TRBD1 or TRBD2 (6 bases each). The end of the DNA is better explained by TRBJ2-7, so the J call may be wrong. Looked up from germline, CDR1 is MNHEY and CDR2 is SMNVEV (reference sequence). CDR3 size: 14 residues. This CDR3 reads CASSSAGRGHEQYF. The DNA of the CDR3 is TGTGCCAGCAGTTCAGCGGGCAGGGGCCACGAGCAGTACTTC.

This clonotype was picked up one time. The chain has TRBV25-1 and TRBJ1-2, with 10 bases lining up with TRBD1. The germline gives CDR1 MGHDK, CDR2 SYGVNS. The CDR3 is 15 amino acids. With 4 bases clipped from V and 7 bases from J, the junction kept 9 bases outside the gene matches. The CDR3 DNA sequence: TGTGCCAGCAGTGTATCGACAGGGGGCTTTCGTGGCTACACCTTC. Protein: CASSVSTGGFRGYTF.

As DNA, the CDR3 is TGTGCCAGCAGAGGCGACGTCAATGAGCAGTTCTTC. This encodes CASRGDVNEQFF. The chain has TRBV12-3 or TRBV12-4 and TRBJ2-1; D is ambiguous. This CDR3 is built from 12 residues. V was cut by 6 bases and J by 6 bases, with 9 bases left in between.

The rearrangement joins TRBV6-2 or TRBV6-3 to TRBJ2-3; TRBD1 matches at 7 bases. V dropped 7 bases and J dropped 5; count of bases not matched to a gene: 6. Germline CDR1 reads MNHEY; CDR2 reads SVGEGT. The CDR3 is 13 residues long. The CDR3 nucleotides read TGTGCCAGCACAGAGGGGGCTAAAGATACGCAGTATTTT. This codes for CASTEGAKDTQYF.

This clonotype showed up just a few times. The chain employs TRBV6-5 and TRBJ1-4; D gene unclear. CDR3 length: 12 amino acids. The germline V gene encodes CDR1 MNHEY and CDR2 SVGAGI. V lost 6 bases and J 8 bases, leaving 10 bases between the germline ends. CDR3 sequence reads: CASSARREKLFF. The DNA of the CDR3 is TGTGCCAGCAGCGCCCGACGGGAAAAACTGTTTTTT.

This rearrangement joins TRBV11-2 to TRBJ1-1; 7 bases match TRBD1. CDR1 and CDR2 from the germline V gene are SGHAT and FQNNGV. The J segment lost 9 bases and the V segment lost 5 bases, leaving 6 bases of the junction unmatched. The CDR3 is 12 residues long. CDR3: CASSATGEKAFF. The CDR3 DNA reads TGTGCCAGCAGCGCCACAGGGGAAAAAGCTTTCTTT.

The chain employs TRBV30 and TRBJ2-7; possible D gene TRBD1, 5 bases. Germline values: CDR1 GTSNPN, CDR2 SVGIG (reference sequence). The CDR3 is 13 residues long. The V and J ends lost 3 bases and 0 bases respectively, with 9 bases between them. The CDR3 DNA reads as TGTGCCTGGAGGCAGGGAACCTCCTACGAGCAGTACTTC. Translation gives CAWRQGTSYEQYF. The full variable domain, with the rest looked up from reference TRBV30 and TRBJ2-7, is SQTIHQWPATLVQPVGSPLSLECTVEGTSNPNLYWYRQAAGRGLQLLFYSVGIGQISSEVPQNLSASRPQDRQFILSSKKLLLSDSGFYLCAWRQGTSYEQYFGPGTRLTVT.

The chain couples TRBV4-1 to TRBJ2-1; a possible D gene is TRBD2 (5 bases). Germline loops: CDR1 MGHRA, CDR2 YSYEKL. V lost 6 bases, J lost 5 bases, and 17 bases lay in between. CDR3 length: 15 amino acids. The DNA for the CDR3 is TGCGCCAGCAGACTAGTAGCGTCGTCCCACAATGAGCAGTTCTTC. This gives the protein CASRLVASSHNEQFF.

Comment on this clonotype: A much larger clone differs by one base, so this may be a read error. V is TRBV12-3 or TRBV12-4 and J is TRBJ2-7; D may be TRBD1 (6 bases). V lost 6 bases to trimming and J lost 2 bases, with 11 bases between them. The CDR3 has 13 residues. The CDR3 DNA follows: TGTGCCAGCAGGGAACAGGGAGCCTACGAGCAGTACTTC. Translating gives CASREQGAYEQYF.

This sequence joins TRBV7-2 and TRBJ2-1; D is unclear. Trimming left V 0 bases short and J 5 bases short, with 8 bases between. The CDR3 contains 14 residues. Germline assignment: CDR1 SGHTA and CDR2 FQGNSA. CDR3 region: CASSLAVANNEQFF. Here the CDR3 DNA reads TGTGCCAGCAGCTTAGCGGTGGCTAACAATGAGCAGTTCTTC.

There are a few counts of this clonotype. V gene TRBV21-1 combines with J gene TRBJ1-6; the table names TRBD1, a call not compared with the DNA. TRBV21-1 is shown as a pseudogene. The CDR3 runs to 15 residues. The CDR3 nucleotides are TGTGCCAGCAGCTATCGACAGGGGTCTAATTCACCCCTCCACTTT. This sequence encodes CASSYRQGSNSPLHF.

The CDR3 region has the DNA TGTGCCAGCACCCTTTTGGGGGATGGCAATAATTCACCCCTCCACTTT. Its translation: CASTLLGDGNNSPLHF. The rearrangement joins TRBV27 to TRBJ1-6, with a tentative D call TRBD1 (5 bases). Germline V gives CDR1 MNHEY, CDR2 SMNVEV (reference sequence). CDR3 length: 16 residues. Trimming took 7 bases from V and 5 from J, leaving 18 bases between them.

This clonotype was detected ten times or more. The chain links TRBV29-1 to TRBJ1-4; D not resolved. Germline-derived CDR1 and CDR2 are SQVTM and ANQGSEA. The CDR3 is 12 amino acids. V was clipped by 4 bases and J by 6 bases, with 9 bases between them. CDR3 DNA: TGCAGCGTTGCTGCGGCTGATGAAAAACTGTTTTTT. Translating gives CSVAAADEKLFF.

This clonotype has a handful of counts. The CDR3 DNA reads as TGTGCCGCCAAAGCAAACTACAATGAGCAGTTCTTC. It codes for CAAKANYNEQFF. The chain couples TRBV6-1 to TRBJ2-1; D unresolved. CDR3 size: 12 residues. Germline V gives CDR1 MNHNS, CDR2 SASEGT. With 11 bases removed from V and 3 bases from J, the gap between germline ends came to 11 bases.

The CDR3 loop is CASSVRPIAGGQETQYF. CDR3 bases: TGTGCCAGCAGCGTGAGACCAATAGCGGGGGGTCAAGAGACCCAGTACTTC. This rearrangement joins TRBV9 to TRBJ2-5; the match to TRBD2 covers 10 bases. Germline values: CDR1 SGDLS, CDR2 YYNGEE. V lost 2 bases to trimming and J lost 2 bases; unmatched junction nucleotides: 9. The CDR3 totals 17 residues.

In this sample, this clonotype turned up a few times. The rearrangement joins TRBV19 to TRBJ1-5; D is unresolved. Per germline, CDR1 LNHDA and CDR2 SQIVND (reference sequence). V lost 5 bases, J lost 4 bases, and 15 bases lay in between. The CDR3 has 15 amino acids. In DNA form, the CDR3 reads TGTGCCAGTAGTGTCGCAGCCGGGCAAAATCAGCCCCAGCATTTT. Its translation is CASSVAAGQNQPQHF.

This clonotype occurred a few times. Here the CDR3 DNA reads TGTGCCAGCAGTTTACCCGGGACAGGGAGGGTCGATGAGCAGTTCTTC. It yields the protein CASSLPGTGRVDEQFF. The rearrangement joins TRBV28 to TRBJ2-1; 9 bases fit TRBD1. The V gene's germline CDR1 is MDHEN and CDR2 SYDVKM. Trimming at V came to 2 bases and at J to 8 bases, leaving 10 bases not matched to a gene. This CDR3 is built from 16 residues. Supplemented by reference TRBV28 and TRBJ2-1, the full variable domain reads DVKVTQSSRYLVKRTGEKVFLECVQDMDHENMFWYRQDPGLGLRLIYFSYDVKMKEKGDIPEGYSVSREKKERFSLILESASTNQTSMYLCASSLPGTGRVDEQFFGPGTRLTVL.

The V gene is TRBV29-1, the J gene TRBJ2-7; tentative D call: TRBD2 (6 bases). From germline, CDR1 is SQVTM and CDR2 ANQGSEA. This CDR3 spans 13 amino acids. Trimming took 6 bases from V and 2 from J, leaving 14 bases between them. The chain's CDR3 is CSVGSGLAYEQYF. The CDR3 region has the DNA TGCAGCGTGGGAAGCGGGTTAGCCTACGAGCAGTACTTC.

This clonotype was detected only a few times. This chain connects TRBV6-1 to TRBJ1-5; D gene uncertain. Trimming pared 4 bases from V and 4 bases from J, leaving 8 bases between. Germline CDR1 MNHNS, CDR2 SASEGT. The CDR3 has 13 amino acids. As DNA, the CDR3 is TGTGCCAGCAGTGGGACGGAGAATCAGCCCCAGCATTTT. It yields the protein CASSGTENQPQHF.